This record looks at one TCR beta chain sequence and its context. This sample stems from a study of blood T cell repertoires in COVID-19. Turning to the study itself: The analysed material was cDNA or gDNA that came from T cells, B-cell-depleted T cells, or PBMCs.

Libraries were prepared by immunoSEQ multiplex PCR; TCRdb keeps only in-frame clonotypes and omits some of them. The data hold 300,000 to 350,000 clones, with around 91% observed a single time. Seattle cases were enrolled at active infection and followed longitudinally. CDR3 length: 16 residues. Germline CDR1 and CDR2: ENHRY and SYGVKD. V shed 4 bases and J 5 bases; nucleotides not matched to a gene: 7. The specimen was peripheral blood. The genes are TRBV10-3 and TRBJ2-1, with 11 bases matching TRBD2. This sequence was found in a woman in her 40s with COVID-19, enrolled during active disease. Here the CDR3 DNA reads TGTGCCATCAGTGCAGTAGCGGGGGGGCCGGACAATGAGCAGTTCTTC. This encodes CAISAVAGGPDNEQFF.